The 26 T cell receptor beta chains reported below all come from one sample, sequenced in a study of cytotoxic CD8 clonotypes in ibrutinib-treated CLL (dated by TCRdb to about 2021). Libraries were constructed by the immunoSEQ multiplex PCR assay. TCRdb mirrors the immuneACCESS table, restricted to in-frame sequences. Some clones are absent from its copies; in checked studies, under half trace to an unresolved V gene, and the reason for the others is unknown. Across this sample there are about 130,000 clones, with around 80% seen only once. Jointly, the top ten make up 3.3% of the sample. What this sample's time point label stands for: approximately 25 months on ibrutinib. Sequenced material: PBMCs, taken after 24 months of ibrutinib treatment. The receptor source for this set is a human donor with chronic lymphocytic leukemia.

This chain's CDR3 is CASSSRETQYF. DNA of the CDR3: TGTGCCAGCAGCTCTCGAGAGACCCAGTACTTC. This sequence joins TRBV7-9 and TRBJ2-5; D remains unclear. This CDR3 is 11 amino acids long. Germline CDR1 reads SEHNR; CDR2 reads FQNEAQ (reference sequence). Trimming shortened V by 4 bases and J by 4 bases, and 4 bases separated the two germline ends.

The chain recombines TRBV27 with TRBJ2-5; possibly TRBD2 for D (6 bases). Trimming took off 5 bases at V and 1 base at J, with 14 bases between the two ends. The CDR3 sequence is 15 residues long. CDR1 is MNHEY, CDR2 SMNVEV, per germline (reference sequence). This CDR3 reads CASSTAGTGQETQYF. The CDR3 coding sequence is TGTGCCAGCAGTACCGCGGGGACGGGCCAAGAGACCCAGTACTTC.

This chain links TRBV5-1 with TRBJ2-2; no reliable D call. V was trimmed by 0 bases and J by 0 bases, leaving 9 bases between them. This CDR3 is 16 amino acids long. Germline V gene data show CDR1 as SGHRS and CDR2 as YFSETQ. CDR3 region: CASSLDFTSNTGELFF. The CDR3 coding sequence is TGCGCCAGCAGCTTGGACTTTACGTCGAACACCGGGGAGCTGTTTTTT.

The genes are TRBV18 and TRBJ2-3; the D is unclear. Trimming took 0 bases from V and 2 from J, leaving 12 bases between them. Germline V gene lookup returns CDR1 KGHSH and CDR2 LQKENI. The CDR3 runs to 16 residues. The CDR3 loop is CASSPPNRIITDTQYF. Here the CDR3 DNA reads TGTGCCAGCTCACCACCGAACAGAATTATCACAGATACGCAGTATTTT.

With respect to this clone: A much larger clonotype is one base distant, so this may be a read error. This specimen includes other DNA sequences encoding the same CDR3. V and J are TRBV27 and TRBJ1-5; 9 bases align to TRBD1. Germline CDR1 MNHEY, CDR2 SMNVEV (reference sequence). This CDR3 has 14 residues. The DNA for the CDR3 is TGTGCCAGCAGCCTGGGACAGGGCGTGGGGCCCCAGCACTTT. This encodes CASSLGQGVGPQHF.

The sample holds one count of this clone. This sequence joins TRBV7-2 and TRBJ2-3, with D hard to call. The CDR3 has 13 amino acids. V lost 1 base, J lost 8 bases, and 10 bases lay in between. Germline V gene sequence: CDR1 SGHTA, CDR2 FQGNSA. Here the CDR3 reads CASSLDPASTQYF. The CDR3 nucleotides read TGTGCCAGCAGCTTAGACCCAGCCAGTACGCAGTATTTT.

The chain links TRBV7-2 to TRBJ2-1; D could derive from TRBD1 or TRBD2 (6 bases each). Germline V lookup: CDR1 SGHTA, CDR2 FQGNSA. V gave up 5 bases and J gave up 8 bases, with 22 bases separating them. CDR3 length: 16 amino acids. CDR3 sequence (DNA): TGTGCCAGCAGCACGGACAGTCGGGGGCAATCGGATGAGCAGTTCTTC. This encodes CASSTDSRGQSDEQFF.

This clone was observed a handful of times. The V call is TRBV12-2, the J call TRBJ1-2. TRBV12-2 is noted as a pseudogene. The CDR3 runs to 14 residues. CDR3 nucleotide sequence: TGTGCAAGTCGCCCCGGGAGTTGTGGTTATGGCTACACCTTC. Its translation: CASRPGSCGYGYTF.

CDR3 amino acids: CASSARQGASEQYF. Written as DNA, the CDR3 is TGTGCCAGCAGCGCCCGACAGGGGGCTTCCGAGCAGTACTTC. The chain couples TRBV9 to TRBJ2-7; 10 positions match TRBD1. CDR1 and CDR2 from the germline V gene are SGDLS and YYNGEE. This CDR3 comprises 14 residues. Trimming removed 3 bases from V and 6 bases from J; junction bases left unmatched: 6.

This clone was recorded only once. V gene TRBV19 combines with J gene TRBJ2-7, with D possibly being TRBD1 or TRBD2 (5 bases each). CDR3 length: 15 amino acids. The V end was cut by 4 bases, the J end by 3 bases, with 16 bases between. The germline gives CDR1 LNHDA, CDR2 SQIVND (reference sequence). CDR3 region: CASSNLRGQDYEQYF. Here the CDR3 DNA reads TGTGCCAGTAGTAATCTCCGGGGCCAAGACTACGAGCAGTACTTC.

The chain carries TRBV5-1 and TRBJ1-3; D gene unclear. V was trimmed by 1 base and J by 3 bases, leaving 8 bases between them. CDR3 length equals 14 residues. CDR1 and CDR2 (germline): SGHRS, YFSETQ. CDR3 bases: TGCGCCAGCAGCTTGTCCGGGTTTGGAAACACCATATATTTT. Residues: CASSLSGFGNTIYF. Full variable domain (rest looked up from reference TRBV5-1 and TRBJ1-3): KAGVTQTPRYLIKTRGQQVTLSCSPISGHRSVSWYQQTPGQGLQFLFEYFSETQRNKGNFPGRFSGRQFSNSRSEMNVSTLELGDSALYLCASSLSGFGNTIYFGEGSWLTVV.

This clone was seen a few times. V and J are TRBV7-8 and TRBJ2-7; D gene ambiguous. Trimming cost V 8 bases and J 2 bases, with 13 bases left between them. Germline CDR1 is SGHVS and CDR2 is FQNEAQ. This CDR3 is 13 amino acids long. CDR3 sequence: CASSRKTAYEQYF. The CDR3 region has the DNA TGTGCCAGCTCACGAAAAACAGCCTACGAGCAGTACTTC.

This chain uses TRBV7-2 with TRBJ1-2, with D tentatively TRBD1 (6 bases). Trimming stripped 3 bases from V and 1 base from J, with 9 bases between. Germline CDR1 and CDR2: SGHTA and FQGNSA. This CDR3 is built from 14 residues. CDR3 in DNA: TGTGCCAGCAGCTTTAGGACAGTTAACTATGGCTACACCTTC. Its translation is CASSFRTVNYGYTF.

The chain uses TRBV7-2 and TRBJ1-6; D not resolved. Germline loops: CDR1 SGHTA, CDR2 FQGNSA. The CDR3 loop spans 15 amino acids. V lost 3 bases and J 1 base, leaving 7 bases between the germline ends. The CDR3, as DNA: TGTGCCAGCAGCTTTTGGCCATCCTATAATTCACCCCTCCACTTT. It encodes CASSFWPSYNSPLHF.

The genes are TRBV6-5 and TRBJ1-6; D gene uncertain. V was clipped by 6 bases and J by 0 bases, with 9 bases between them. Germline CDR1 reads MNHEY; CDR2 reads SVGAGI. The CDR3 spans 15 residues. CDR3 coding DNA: TGTGCCAGCAGCCTCTCAATCTCCTATAATTCACCCCTCCACTTT. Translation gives CASSLSISYNSPLHF.

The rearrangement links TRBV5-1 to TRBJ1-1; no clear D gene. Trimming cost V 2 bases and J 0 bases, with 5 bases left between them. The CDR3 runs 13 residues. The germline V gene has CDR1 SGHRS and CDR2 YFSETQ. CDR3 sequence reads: CASSLIMNTEAFF. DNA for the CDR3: TGCGCCAGCAGCTTAATCATGAACACTGAAGCTTTCTTT. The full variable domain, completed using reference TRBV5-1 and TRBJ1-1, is KAGVTQTPRYLIKTRGQQVTLSCSPISGHRSVSWYQQTPGQGLQFLFEYFSETQRNKGNFPGRFSGRQFSNSRSEMNVSTLELGDSALYLCASSLIMNTEAFFGQGTRLTVV.

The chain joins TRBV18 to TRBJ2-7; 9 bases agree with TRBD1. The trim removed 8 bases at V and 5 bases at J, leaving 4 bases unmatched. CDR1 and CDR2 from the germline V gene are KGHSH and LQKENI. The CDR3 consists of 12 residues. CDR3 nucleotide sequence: TGTGCCAGCGCCGGGACAGGGAACGAGCAGTACTTC. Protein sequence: CASAGTGNEQYF.

As DNA, the CDR3 is TGCAGCGCTGCCAGGGGGAGGAAGACTGAAGCTTTCTTT. Amino acid sequence: CSAARGRKTEAFF. The rearrangement joins TRBV29-1 to TRBJ1-1, with 7 bases matching TRBD1. Germline CDR1 reads SQVTM; CDR2 reads ANQGSEA. J lost 5 bases, V lost 7 bases, and 10 bases had no gene match. This CDR3 is 13 amino acids long.

This CDR3 is CASSLLDRETQYF. The CDR3 nucleotides read TGTGCCAGCAGTTTATTGGACAGGGAGACCCAGTACTTC. The chain joins TRBV27 to TRBJ2-5, with 7 bases lining up with TRBD1. The CDR3 is 13 amino acids. V was clipped by 1 base and J by 5 bases; unmatched bases: 1. Germline CDR1 and CDR2: MNHEY and SMNVEV (reference sequence).

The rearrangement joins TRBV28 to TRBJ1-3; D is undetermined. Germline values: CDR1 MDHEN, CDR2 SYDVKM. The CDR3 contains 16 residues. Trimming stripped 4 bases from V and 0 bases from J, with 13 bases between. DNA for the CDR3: TGTGCCAGCAGTTCGACTGGAGGGAACTCTGGAAACACCATATATTTT. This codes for CASSSTGGNSGNTIYF. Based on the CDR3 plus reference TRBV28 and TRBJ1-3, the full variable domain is DVKVTQSSRYLVKRTGEKVFLECVQDMDHENMFWYRQDPGLGLRLIYFSYDVKMKEKGDIPEGYSVSREKKERFSLILESASTNQTSMYLCASSSTGGNSGNTIYFGEGSWLTVV.

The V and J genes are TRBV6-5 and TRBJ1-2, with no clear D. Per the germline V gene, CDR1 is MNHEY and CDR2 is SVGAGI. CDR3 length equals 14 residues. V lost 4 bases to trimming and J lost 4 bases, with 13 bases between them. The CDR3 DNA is TGTGCCAGCAGTTCCTCCCACGGATTCTATGGCTACACCTTC. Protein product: CASSSSHGFYGYTF.

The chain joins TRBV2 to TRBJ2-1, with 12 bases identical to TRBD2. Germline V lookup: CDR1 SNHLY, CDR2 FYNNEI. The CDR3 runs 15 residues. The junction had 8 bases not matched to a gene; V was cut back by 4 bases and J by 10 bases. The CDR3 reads CASSGQLAGGREQFF. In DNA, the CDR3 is TGTGCCAGCAGTGGTCAACTAGCGGGGGGTAGGGAGCAGTTCTTC.

CDR3 DNA: TGTGCCAGCTCACCAATCAGCACAGATACGCAGTATTTT. Amino acids: CASSPISTDTQYF. The chain joins TRBV18 to TRBJ2-3; D unclear. This CDR3 contains 13 residues. Trimming cost V 2 bases and J 0 bases, with 3 bases left between them. The germline V gene encodes CDR1 KGHSH and CDR2 LQKENI. Variable domain in full (rest from reference TRBV18 and TRBJ2-3): NAGVMQNPRHLVRRRGQEARLRCSPMKGHSHVYWYRQLPEEGLKFMVYLQKENIIDESGMPKERFSAEFPKEGPSILRIQQVVRGDSAAYFCASSPISTDTQYFGPGTRLTVL.

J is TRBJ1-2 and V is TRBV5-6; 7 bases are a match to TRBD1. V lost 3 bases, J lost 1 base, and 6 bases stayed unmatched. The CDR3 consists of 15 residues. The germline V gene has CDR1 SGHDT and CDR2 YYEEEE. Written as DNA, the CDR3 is TGTGCCAGCAGCTCCAGGGGGATCCTTAACTATGGCTACACCTTC. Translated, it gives CASSSRGILNYGYTF.

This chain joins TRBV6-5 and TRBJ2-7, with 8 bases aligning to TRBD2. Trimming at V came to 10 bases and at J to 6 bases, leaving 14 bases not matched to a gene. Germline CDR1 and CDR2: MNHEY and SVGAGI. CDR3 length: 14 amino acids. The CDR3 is CATGRERKRSEQYF. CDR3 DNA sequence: TGTGCCACCGGGAGGGAGAGGAAAAGGAGCGAGCAGTACTTC.

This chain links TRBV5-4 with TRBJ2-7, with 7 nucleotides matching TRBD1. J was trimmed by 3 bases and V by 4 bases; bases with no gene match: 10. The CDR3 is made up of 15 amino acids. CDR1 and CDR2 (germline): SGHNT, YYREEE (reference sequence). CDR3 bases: TGTGCCAGCAGCAAGCGACAGGGCGAGGGCTACGAGCAGTACTTC. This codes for CASSKRQGEGYEQYF.